The rows below give T cell receptor beta chains drawn from one sample of a study of shared clonotypes between healthy human individuals. Assay: immunoSEQ multiplex PCR; the TCRdb copy retains only in-frame clones and omits some. The table includes roughly 1 million clones, 65% to 80% detected once. What was sequenced was memory CD4+ T cells sorted from blood. All receptors derive from a man aged 18 to 29 in good health. CDR3s include the opening cysteine and the closing phenylalanine or tryptophan. D genes are given only for firm matches. A row's size may be missing; if present it is once, few, many or a size class.

>-|TRBV15|-|TRBJ2-1
TGTGCCACCAGCGGAGCCTCACTAGGGAATGAGCAGTTCTTC
CATSGASLGNEQFF
>-|TRBV21-1|-|TRBJ2-5
TGTGCCCCCAACCGGGAGACCCAGTACTTC
CAPNRETQYF
>-|TRBV6-5|-|TRBJ2-4
TGTGCCAGCAGTTCCGACGTCATCAAAAACATTCAGTACTTC
CASSSDVIKNIQYF
>-|TRBV6-4|-|TRBJ2-1
TGTGCCAGCAGTGAGTACGGTGCGGGGTACGGCAATGAGCAGTTCTTC
CASSEYGAGYGNEQFF
>-|TRBV5-4|-|TRBJ2-3
TGTGCCAGCAGCTTGGATGGCGCCCCCACAGATACGCAGTATTTT
CASSLDGAPTDTQYF
>TRBD2|TRBV5-4|-|TRBJ2-5
TGTGCCAGCAGCCCCCCAGGGAGCGGGAGAGAGACCCAGTACTTC
CASSPPGSGRETQYF
>-|TRBV29-1|-|TRBJ2-2
TGCAGCGTCCGCCAGGGGGGCGGGACCGGGGAGCTGTTTTTT
CSVRQGGGTGELFF
>-|TRBV5-6|-|TRBJ1-2
TGTGCCAGCAGCTCCGGGGAGGGAATTAGCTATGGCTACACCTTC
CASSSGEGISYGYTF
>-|TRBV1|-|TRBJ1-2
TGCACCAGCAGCCACATCTCCCGGGATCCTAACTATGGCTACACCTTC
CTSSHISRDPNYGYTF
>-|TRBV7-2|-|TRBJ2-7
TGTGCCAGCAGCTTACAAAGCCGCGTCTCCTACGAGCAGTACTTC
CASSLQSRVSYEQYF
>TRBD2|TRBV2|many|TRBJ2-1
TGTGCCAGCAGTGAATCGAGCGGGAGGGCCCGGGAGCAGTTCTTC
CASSESSGRAREQFF